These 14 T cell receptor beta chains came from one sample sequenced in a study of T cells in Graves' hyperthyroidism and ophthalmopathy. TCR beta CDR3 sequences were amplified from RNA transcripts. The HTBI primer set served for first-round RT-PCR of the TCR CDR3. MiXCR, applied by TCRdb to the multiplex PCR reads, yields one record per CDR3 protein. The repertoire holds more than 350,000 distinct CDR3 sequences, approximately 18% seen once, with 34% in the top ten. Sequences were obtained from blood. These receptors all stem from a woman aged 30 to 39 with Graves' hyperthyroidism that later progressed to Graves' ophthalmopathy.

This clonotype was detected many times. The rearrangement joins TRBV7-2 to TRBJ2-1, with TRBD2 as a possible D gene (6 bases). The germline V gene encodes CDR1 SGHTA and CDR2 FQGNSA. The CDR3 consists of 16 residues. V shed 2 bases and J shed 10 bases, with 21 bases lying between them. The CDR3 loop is CASSLLVLALSGEQFF. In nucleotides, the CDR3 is TGTGCCAGCAGCTTACTTGTCCTAGCGCTCTCGGGGGAGCAGTTCTTC.

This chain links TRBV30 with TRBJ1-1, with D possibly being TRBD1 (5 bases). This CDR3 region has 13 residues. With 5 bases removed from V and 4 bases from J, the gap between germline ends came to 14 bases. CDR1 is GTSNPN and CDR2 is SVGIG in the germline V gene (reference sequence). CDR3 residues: CAWSGRDGTEAFF. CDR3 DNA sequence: TGTGCCTGGTCTGGCAGGGACGGCACTGAAGCTTTCTTT.

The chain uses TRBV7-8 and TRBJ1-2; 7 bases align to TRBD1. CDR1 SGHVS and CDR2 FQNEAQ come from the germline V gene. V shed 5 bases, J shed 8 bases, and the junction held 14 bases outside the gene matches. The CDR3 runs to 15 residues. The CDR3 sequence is CASSTDRVPRGGYTF. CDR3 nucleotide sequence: TGTGCCAGCAGCACCGACAGGGTTCCACGGGGAGGCTACACCTTC.

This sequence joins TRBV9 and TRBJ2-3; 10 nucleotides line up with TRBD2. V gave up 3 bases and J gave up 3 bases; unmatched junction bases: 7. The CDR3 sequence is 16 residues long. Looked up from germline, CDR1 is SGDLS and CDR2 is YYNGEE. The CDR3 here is CASSGIAGGGTDTQYF. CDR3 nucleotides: TGTGCCAGCAGCGGAATAGCGGGAGGCGGGACAGATACGCAGTATTTT.

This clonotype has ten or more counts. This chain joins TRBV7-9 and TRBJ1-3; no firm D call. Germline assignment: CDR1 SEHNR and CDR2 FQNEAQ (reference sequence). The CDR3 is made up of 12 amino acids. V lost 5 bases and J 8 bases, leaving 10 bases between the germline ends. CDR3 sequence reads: CASSPKGDTIYF. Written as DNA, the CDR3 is TGTGCCAGCAGCCCGAAGGGAGACACCATATATTTT.

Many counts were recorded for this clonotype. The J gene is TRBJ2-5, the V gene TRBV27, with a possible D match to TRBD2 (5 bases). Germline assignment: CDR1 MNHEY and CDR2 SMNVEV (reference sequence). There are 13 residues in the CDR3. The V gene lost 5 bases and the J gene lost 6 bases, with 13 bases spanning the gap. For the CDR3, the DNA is TGTGCCAGCAGTCCTACTAGTTTACAGACCCAGTACTTC. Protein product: CASSPTSLQTQYF.

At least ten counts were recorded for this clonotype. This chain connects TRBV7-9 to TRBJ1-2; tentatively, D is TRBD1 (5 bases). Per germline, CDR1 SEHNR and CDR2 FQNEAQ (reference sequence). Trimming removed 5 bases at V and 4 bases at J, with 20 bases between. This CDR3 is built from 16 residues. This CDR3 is CASSRDGPRTIYGYTF. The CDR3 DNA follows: TGTGCCAGCAGCCGTGACGGGCCGAGGACAATCTATGGCTACACCTTC. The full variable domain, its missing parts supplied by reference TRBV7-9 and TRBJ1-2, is DTGVSQNPRHKITKRGQNVTFRCDPISEHNRLYWYRQTLGQGPEFLTYFQNEAQLEKSRLLSDRFSAERPKGSFSTLEIQRTEQGDSAMYLCASSRDGPRTIYGYTFGSGTRLTVV.

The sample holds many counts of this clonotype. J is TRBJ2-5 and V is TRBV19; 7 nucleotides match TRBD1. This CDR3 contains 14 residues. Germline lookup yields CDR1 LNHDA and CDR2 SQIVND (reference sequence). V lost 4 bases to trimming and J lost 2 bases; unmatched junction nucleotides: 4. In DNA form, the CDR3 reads TGTGCCAGTAGTAACAGCAGGGGGCAAGAGACCCAGTACTTC. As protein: CASSNSRGQETQYF.

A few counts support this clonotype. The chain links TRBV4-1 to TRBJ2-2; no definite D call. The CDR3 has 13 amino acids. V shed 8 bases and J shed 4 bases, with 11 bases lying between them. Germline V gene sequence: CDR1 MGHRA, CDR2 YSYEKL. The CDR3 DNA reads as TGCGCCAGCCTTCAAGGCCCCACCGGGGAGCTGTTTTTT. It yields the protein CASLQGPTGELFF.

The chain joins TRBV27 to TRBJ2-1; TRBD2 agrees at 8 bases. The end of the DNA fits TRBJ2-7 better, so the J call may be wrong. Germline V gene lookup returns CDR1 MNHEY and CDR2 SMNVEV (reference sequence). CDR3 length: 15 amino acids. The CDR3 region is CASSLAGGSYYEQYF. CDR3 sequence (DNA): TGTGCCAGCAGTTTGGCGGGGGGCTCCTACTACGAGCAGTACTTC.

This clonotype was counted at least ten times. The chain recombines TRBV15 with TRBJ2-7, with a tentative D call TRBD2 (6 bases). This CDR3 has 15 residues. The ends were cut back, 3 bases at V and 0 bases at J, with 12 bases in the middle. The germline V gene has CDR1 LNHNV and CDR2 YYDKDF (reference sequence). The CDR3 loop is CATSRDTGSSYEQYF. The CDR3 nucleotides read TGTGCCACCAGCAGGGACACCGGGAGCTCCTACGAGCAGTACTTC.

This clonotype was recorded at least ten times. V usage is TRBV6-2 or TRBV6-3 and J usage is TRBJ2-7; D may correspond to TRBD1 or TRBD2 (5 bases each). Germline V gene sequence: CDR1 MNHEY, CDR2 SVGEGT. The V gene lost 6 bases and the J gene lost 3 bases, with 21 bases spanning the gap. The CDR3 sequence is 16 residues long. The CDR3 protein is CASRNLGAGTDYEQYF. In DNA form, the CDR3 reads TGTGCCAGCAGAAACCTCGGGGCAGGGACGGACTACGAGCAGTACTTC.

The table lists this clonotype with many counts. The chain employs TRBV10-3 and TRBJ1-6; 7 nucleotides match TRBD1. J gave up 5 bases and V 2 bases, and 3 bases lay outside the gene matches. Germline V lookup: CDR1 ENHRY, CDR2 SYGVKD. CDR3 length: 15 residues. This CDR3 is CAISEEGAHNSPLHF. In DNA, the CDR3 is TGTGCCATCAGTGAGGAGGGGGCCCATAATTCACCCCTCCACTTT.

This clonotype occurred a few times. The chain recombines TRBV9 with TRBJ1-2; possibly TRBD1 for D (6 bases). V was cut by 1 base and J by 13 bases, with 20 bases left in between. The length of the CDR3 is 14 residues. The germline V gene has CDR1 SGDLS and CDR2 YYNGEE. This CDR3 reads CASSVTYTTGGCTF. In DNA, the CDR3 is TGTGCCAGCAGCGTAACCTACACGACAGGCGGTTGCACCTTC.